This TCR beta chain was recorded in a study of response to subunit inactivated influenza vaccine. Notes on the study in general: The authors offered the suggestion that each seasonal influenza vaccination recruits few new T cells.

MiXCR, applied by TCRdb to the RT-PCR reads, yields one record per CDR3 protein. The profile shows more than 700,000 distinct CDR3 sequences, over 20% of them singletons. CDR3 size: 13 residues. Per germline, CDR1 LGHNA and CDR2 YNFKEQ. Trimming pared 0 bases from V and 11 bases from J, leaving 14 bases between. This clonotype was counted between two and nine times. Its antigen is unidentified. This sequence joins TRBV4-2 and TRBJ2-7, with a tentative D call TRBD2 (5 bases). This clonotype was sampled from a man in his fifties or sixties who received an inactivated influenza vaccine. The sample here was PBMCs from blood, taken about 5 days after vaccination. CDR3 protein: CASSQDTGSLKYF. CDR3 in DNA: TGTGCCAGCAGCCAAGATACGGGATCGCTGAAGTACTTC.